This paragraph reports one TCR beta chain. The clone's antigen remains unknown. The record has no base qualities; no much larger clone is one base away. V lost 5 bases and J lost 0 bases, and the count of bases not matched to a germline gene is 20. From cysteine to phenylalanine, the CDR3 is 21 amino acids long. The retained sequence is limited to the CDR3, 63 bases, with the frame set at the first base. Sequences MDHEN (CDR1) and SYDVKM (CDR2) are obtained from the germline V gene. This record belongs to a study of T cells in Graves' hyperthyroidism and ophthalmopathy (dated by TCRdb to between 2017 and 2020). Turning to the overall study: Peripheral blood was sampled at the time of initial diagnosis, prior to any treatment. A discovery cohort of about a hundred patients, roughly 45 with Graves' ophthalmopathy and about 60 with stable Graves' hyperthyroidism, was used to find distinguishing TCR V-J signatures. Prospective prediction of ophthalmopathy was tested in an independent validation cohort consisting of 18 to 20 hyperthyroidism patients and around 16 patients who later progressed to ophthalmopathy. For training and testing, the 100 or so patients in the discovery cohort were randomly divided in a 7:3 ratio. Thyroid tissue and blood T-cell repertoires from several Graves' hyperthyroidism patients were also compared in the study. Once sampling was done, hyperthyroidism patients were given methimazole at a starting dose of 30 mg daily, whereas ophthalmopathy patients were given high-dose intravenous methylprednisolone. TCR Vbeta CDR3 sequencing of roughly 140 peripheral blood samples (over 40 ophthalmopathy, about 74 hyperthyroidism and roughly 17 progressor patients) is reported in the paper. The investigation overall reported the following: Most expanded thyroid clonotypes (frequency above 0.001) were also detected in blood, suggesting blood repertoires may reflect thyroid immune responses. A model built on a 13 V-J signature distinguished ophthalmopathy from stable hyperthyroidism, reaching roughly 88% sensitivity and 81.08% specificity in cross-validation and 80%/75% in testing. In validation, progression to ophthalmopathy was predicted by the model with almost 71% sensitivity and 72% to 85% specificity, a median of approximately 6.5 months before onset. Sample size was not statistically predetermined, and investigators were not blinded to group allocation.

Amplification of TCR beta CDR3 regions was carried out from RNA transcripts. The TCR CDR3 was subjected to a first round of RT-PCR using the HTBI primer set and the Qiagen OneStep RT-PCR kit. A second multiplex PCR round built the libraries, followed by size selection and purification. Libraries were sequenced paired-end with 100 bp reads on an Illumina HiSeq2000. As for how the authors treated the data: Raw data were processed with SOAPnuke, discarding reads with adapters, uncalled bases, mean Phred below 15, or no exact constant-primer or identifier match. High-quality paired reads were merged using COPE v1.2.5, and each unique nucleotide sequence was defined as a clonotype. Clonotypes were aligned to IMGT TRBV, TRBD and TRBJ reference segments using MiTCR v1.1. Analysis was restricted to V-J combinations with a frequency above 0.0001, which covered 98% to 99.2% of repertoires. A TCS score was defined as the ratio between F50 (clonal expansion) and ExV (chaos), using BLOSUM62-based TCRdist between CDR3 peptides within each V-J. Welch's t-statistics and random forest reduced several hundred V-J features to about 13, which were used in a naive Bayes classifier (R e1071). TCRdb ran its own pipeline on the public reads, namely fastp trimming at Q25 and MiXCR clone calling, and kept in-frame beta chains. Each CDR3 protein gets just one entry, which takes the most common genes and DNA from the rows behind it. These V and J calls are TCRdb output, not the study's own analysis. Within this sample are under 350,000 distinct CDR3 sequences, with roughly 13% of them counted one time only. Roughly 8.2% of the sample belongs to the ten largest clones.

A patient counted as having stable Graves' hyperthyroidism if no progression to ophthalmopathy occurred over 18 months of follow-up. The hyperthyroidism patients were between 18 and 65 years old and newly diagnosed, with a disease duration of less than 2 months. Any patient with an uncontrolled infection, another autoimmune disease, pregnancy or lactation was excluded. Diagnoses were established on the basis of clinical symptoms, serum thyroxine and TRAb, thyroid ultrasound, and orbital computed tomography. Ficoll-Paque density gradient centrifugation was used to isolate PBMCs from approximately 10 ml of fresh peripheral blood. Total RNA was extracted with Trizol reagent, and quality was checked on an Agilent 2100 Bioanalyzer.

This clonotype originated in a woman aged 40-49 years with Graves' hyperthyroidism. The specimen sequenced was blood. The chain is assembled from TRBV28 and TRBJ2-7; 12 bases in between match TRBD1. The CDR3 reads CASSGGTGGAGSGSTSYEQYF. The sequenced DNA: TGTGCCAGCAGTGGAGGGACAGGGGGCGCGGGTAGCGGGAGTACCTCCTACGAGCAGTACTTC.